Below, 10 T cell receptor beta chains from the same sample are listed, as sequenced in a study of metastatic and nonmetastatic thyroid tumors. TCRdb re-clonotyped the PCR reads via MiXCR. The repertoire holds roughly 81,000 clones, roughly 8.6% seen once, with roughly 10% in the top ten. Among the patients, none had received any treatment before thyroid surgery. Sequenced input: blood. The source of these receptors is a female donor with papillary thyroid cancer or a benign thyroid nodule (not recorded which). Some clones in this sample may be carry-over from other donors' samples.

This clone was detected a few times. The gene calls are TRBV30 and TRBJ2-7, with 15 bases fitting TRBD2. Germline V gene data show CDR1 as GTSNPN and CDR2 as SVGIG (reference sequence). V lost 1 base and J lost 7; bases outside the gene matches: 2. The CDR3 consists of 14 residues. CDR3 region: CAWSEGLAGGEQYF. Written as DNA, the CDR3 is TGTGCCTGGAGTGAAGGACTAGCGGGGGGGGAGCAGTACTTC. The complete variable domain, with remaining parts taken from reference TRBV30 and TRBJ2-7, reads SQTIHQWPATLVQPVGSPLSLECTVEGTSNPNLYWYRQAAGRGLQLLFYSVGIGQISSEVPQNLSASRPQDRQFILSSKKLLLSDSGFYLCAWSEGLAGGEQYFGPGTRLTVT.

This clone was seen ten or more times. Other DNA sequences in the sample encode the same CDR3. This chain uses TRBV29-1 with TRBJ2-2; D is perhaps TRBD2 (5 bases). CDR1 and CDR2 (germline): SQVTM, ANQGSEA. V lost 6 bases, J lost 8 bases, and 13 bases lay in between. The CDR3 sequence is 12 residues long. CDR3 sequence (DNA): TGCAGCGTCCCGGACCCGGGGGGGGAGCTGTTTTTT. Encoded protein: CSVPDPGGELFF.

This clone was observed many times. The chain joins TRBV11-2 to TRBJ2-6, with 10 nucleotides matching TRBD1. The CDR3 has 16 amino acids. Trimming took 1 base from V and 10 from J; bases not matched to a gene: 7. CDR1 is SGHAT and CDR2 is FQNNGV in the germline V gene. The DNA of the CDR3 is TGTGCCAGCAGCTTAGGGGACAGGGGACTTCTTAACGTCCTGACTTTC. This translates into CASSLGDRGLLNVLTF. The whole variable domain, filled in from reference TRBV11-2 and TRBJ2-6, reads EAGVAQSPRYKIIEKRQSVAFWCNPISGHATLYWYQQILGQGPKLLIQFQNNGVVDDSQLPKDRFSAERLKGVDSTLKIQPAKLEDSAVYLCASSLGDRGLLNVLTFGAGSRLTVL.

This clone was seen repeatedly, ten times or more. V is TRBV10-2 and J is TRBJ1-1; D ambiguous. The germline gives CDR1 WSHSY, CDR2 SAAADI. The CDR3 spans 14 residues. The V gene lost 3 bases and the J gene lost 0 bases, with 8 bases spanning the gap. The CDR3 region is CASSDLGMNTEAFF. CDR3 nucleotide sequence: TGCGCCAGCAGTGATCTGGGGATGAACACTGAAGCTTTCTTT.

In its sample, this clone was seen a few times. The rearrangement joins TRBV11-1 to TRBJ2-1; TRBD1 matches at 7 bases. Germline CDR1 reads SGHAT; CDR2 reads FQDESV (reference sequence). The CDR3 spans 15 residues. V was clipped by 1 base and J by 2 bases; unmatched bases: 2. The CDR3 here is CASSLGQGTYNEQFF. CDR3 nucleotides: TGTGCCAGCAGCTTAGGACAGGGAACCTACAATGAGCAGTTCTTC.

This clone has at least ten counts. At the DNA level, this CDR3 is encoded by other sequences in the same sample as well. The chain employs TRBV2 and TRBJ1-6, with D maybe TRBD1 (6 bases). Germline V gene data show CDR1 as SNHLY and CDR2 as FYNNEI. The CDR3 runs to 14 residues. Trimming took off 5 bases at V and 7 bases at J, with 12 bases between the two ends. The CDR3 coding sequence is TGTGCCAGCAGTATAACAGGGTCCAATTCACCCCTCCACTTT. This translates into CASSITGSNSPLHF. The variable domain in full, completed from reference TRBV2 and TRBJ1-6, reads EPEVTQTPSHQVTQMGQEVILRCVPISNHLYFYWYRQILGQKVEFLVSFYNNEISEKSEIFDDQFSVERPDGSNFTLKIRSTKLEDSAMYFCASSITGSNSPLHFGNGTRLTVT.

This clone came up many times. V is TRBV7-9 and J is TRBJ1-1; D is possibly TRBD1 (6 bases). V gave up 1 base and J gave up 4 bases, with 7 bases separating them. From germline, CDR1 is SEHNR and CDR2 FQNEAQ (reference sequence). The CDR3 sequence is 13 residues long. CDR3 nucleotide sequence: TGTGCCAGCAGCTTAGGGACAGCCACTGAAGCTTTCTTT. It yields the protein CASSLGTATEAFF.

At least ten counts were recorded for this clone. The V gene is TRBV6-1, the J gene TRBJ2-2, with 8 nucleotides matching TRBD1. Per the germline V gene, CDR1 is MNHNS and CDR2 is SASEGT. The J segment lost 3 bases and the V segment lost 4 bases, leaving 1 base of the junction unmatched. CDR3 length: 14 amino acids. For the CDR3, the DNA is TGTGCCAGCAGTGTACAGGGGGACACCGGGGAGCTGTTTTTT. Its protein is CASSVQGDTGELFF.

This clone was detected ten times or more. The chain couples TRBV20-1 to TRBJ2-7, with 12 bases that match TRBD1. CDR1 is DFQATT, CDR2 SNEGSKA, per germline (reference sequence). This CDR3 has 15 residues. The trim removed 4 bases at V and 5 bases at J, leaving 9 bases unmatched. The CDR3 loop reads CSAKTGTGGWNEQYF. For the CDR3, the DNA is TGCAGTGCTAAGACCGGGACAGGGGGCTGGAACGAGCAGTACTTC.

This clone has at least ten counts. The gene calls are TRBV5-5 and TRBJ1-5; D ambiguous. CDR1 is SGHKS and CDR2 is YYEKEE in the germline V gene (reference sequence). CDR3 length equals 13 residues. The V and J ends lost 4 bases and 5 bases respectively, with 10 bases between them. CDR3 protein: CASSRAWDQPQHF. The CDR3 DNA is TGTGCCAGCAGCCGTGCGTGGGATCAGCCCCAGCATTTT.